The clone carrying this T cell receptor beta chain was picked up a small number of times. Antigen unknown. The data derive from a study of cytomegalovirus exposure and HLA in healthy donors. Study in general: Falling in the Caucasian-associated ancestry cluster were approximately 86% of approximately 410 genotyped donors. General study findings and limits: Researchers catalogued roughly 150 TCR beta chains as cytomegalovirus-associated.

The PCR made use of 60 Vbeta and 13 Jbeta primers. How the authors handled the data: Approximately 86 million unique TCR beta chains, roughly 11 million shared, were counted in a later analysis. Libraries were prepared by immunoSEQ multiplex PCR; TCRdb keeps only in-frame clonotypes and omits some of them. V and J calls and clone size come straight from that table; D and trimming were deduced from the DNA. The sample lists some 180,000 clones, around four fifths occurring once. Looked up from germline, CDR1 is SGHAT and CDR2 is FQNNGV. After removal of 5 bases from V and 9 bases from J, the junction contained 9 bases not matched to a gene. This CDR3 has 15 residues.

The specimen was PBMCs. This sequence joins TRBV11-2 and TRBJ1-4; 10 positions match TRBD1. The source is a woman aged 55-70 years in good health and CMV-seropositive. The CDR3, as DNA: TGTGCCAGCAGCCCACCGGGACAGGGGAAGCAAAAACTGTTTTTT. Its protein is CASSPPGQGKQKLFF.